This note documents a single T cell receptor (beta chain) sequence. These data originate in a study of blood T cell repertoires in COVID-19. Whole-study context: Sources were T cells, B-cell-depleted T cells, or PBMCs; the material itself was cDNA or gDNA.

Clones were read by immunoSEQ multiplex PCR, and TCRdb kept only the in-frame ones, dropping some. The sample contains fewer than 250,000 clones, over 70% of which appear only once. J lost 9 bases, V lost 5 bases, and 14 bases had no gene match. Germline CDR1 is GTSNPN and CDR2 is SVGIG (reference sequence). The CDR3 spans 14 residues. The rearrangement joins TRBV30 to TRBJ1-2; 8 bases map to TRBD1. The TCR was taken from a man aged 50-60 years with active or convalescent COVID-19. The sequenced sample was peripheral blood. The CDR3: CAWQTGQEMGSYTF. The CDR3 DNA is TGTGCCTGGCAAACGGGACAGGAGATGGGGAGCTACACCTTC.